This TCR beta chain was recovered during a study of blood T cell repertoires in COVID-19 (TCRdb year 2020). Regarding the research as a whole: Samples from collaborators originated in the United States, Italy and Spain and spanned both the acute and convalescent phases of COVID-19. The material from the prospective study consisted of cDNA or gDNA derived from T cells, B-cell-depleted T cells, or PBMCs. The dataset comprised deeply sampled blood TCRbeta repertoires from subjects exposed to, actively infected with, or recovered from COVID-19. A freely available public database, intended as a resource for researchers studying the immune response to SARS-CoV-2, is where the repertoires were released. Samples came from the ongoing ImmuneRACE study (first 160 participants) plus 1,254 subjects from 6 global collaborators. Nearly every sample came with metadata listing a de-identified subject ID, COVID-19 status, age in years and sex. Where available, HLA class I and class II types were taken from metadata supplied by the sample provider and were not determined by assay-based typing. On the study overall, not on this receptor specifically: Clinical and demographic metadata were provided uncurated, with the amount varying by source and participant.

From its cysteine to its phenylalanine, the CDR3 spans 15 amino acids. Solely the CDR3 DNA is kept, with 45 bases framed from the first base. V is clipped by 5 bases and J by 2 bases, and the sequence between their germline boundaries is 15 bases long. The CDR1 and CDR2 encoded by the germline V gene (reference sequence) are SEHNR and FQNEAQ. The immunoSEQ Assay, a bias-controlled multiplex PCR, was used to amplify TCRbeta CDR3 regions from genomic DNA. The paper's processing steps were these. The number of nucleated cells in each sample was estimated from the amplification of reference gene primers within the assay. Sequence reads were collapsed and filtered to measure the absolute abundance of every unique TCRbeta CDR3 rearrangement. For each sample, productive Simpson clonality was calculated by taking the square root of Simpson's diversity index across productive rearrangements. The table was pulled from immuneACCESS by TCRdb, which kept in-frame rearrangements only. Such tables lose some clones; where checked, under half of the loss comes from unresolved V genes, and the rest has no known cause. V and J calls and clone size come straight from that table; D and trimming were deduced from the DNA. The sample includes about 200,000 clones, with about 88% observed a single time. Approximately 1.5% of the sample lies in the top ten.

Collaborating institutions collected whole blood in K2EDTA tubes following their own protocols. For TCRbeta analysis, collaborators shipped samples in one of three forms: frozen whole blood, isolated PBMCs, or DNA extracted from either of those sample types. Details on this clone: Its antigen specificity is not known. The sample holds no much larger clone one base away, and base qualities are not on file.

Recombination joined TRBV7-9 with TRBJ1-1; the D region possibly corresponds to TRBD1 (6 bases align). This clonotype was obtained from a man aged 18-30 years with active or convalescent COVID-19. The sample consisted of peripheral blood. The sequence in DNA is TGTGCCAGCAGCGCCCCAGGGACATCCAACACTGAAGCTTTCTTT. It translates as CASSAPGTSNTEAFF.